The clone carrying this T cell receptor (beta chain) occurred a few times. This entry comes from a study of T-cell reconstitution after alpha-beta-depleted transplantation in children. Preparing the TCRbeta library involved the use of unique molecular identifiers. TCRdb fed the PCR reads into MiXCR, producing one record per CDR3 protein. The repertoire holds roughly 500,000 distinct CDR3 sequences, with around a third as singletons. Germline CDR1 SGHTA, CDR2 FQGNSA. V was cut by 6 bases and J by 0 bases, with 9 bases left in between. This CDR3 comprises 14 residues. The source is a human donor who donated a stem cell graft to a child with aplastic anemia. This chain links TRBV7-2 with TRBJ1-3; D may be TRBD1 (5 bases). This sample comprised PBMCs from the stem cell graft donor, obtained from the stem cell graft. DNA for the CDR3: TGTGCCAGCAGGCCGGGACTCTCTGGAAACACCATATATTTT. Its translation: CASRPGLSGNTIYF.